The subject of this entry is one T cell receptor beta chain. The assay was immunoSEQ multiplex PCR, and TCRdb's table has in-frame clones only and misses some. The profile shows 150,000 to 200,000 clones, 80% to 90% of them singletons. This sample is drawn from a study of blood T cell repertoires in COVID-19. The CDR3 runs 16 residues. Trimming removed 0 bases from V and 9 bases from J; junction bases left unmatched: 8. The germline CDR1 and CDR2 sequences are SGHRS and YFSETQ. V usage is TRBV5-1 and J usage is TRBJ2-1; 11 nucleotides agree with TRBD2. This TCR was recovered from a young man with active or convalescent COVID-19. The sequenced sample consisted of peripheral blood. Written as DNA, the CDR3 is TGCGCCAGCAGCTTGGGCAGTAGCGGGAGGGCCGCTGAGCAGTTCTTC. This sequence encodes CASSLGSSGRAAEQFF. The complete variable domain, with remaining parts taken from reference TRBV5-1 and TRBJ2-1, reads KAGVTQTPRYLIKTRGQQVTLSCSPISGHRSVSWYQQTPGQGLQFLFEYFSETQRNKGNFPGRFSGRQFSNSRSEMNVSTLELGDSALYLCASSLGSSGRAAEQFFGPGTRLTVL.